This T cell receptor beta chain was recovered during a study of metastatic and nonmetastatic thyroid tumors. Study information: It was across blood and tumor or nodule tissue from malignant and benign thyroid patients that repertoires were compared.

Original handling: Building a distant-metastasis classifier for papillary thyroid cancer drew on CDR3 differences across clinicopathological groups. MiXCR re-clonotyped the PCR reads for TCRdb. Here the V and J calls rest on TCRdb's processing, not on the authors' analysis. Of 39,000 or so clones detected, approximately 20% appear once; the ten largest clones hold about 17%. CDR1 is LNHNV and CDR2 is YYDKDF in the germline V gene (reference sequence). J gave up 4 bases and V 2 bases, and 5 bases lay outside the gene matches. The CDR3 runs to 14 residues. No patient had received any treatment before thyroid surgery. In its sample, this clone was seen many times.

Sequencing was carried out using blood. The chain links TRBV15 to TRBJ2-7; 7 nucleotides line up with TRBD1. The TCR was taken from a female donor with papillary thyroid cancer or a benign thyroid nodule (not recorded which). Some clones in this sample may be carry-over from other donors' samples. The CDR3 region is CATSRNRDSYEQYF. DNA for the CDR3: TGTGCCACCAGCAGAAACCGGGACAGTTACGAGCAGTACTTC.